Presented here are 22 T cell receptor beta chains from one specimen sequenced in a study of cytotoxic CD8 clonotypes in ibrutinib-treated CLL (dated by TCRdb to the early 2020s). The method behind the library was the immunoSEQ multiplex PCR assay. This is the immuneACCESS table as TCRdb keeps it, with only in-frame sequences that have V and J called. A part of the clones is gone; compared with another copy, unresolved V genes explain less than half, and the rest is unexplained. Within this sample are approximately 74,000 clones, with 80% of them counted one time only. Roughly 7.5% of the sample is taken by the ten largest. The time point label here, explained by the study, means: progressive disease on ibrutinib. Material: PBMCs, obtained at disease progression, from a patient treated with ibrutinib. The receptors here all came from a human donor with chronic lymphocytic leukemia.

This chain joins TRBV30 and TRBJ2-1, with TRBD2 identical over 9 bases. CDR1 is GTSNPN and CDR2 is SVGIG in the germline V gene (reference sequence). The CDR3 runs 14 residues. The J segment lost 3 bases and the V segment lost 1 base, leaving 1 base of the junction unmatched. CDR3 sequence reads: CAWSGREGYNEQFF. The CDR3 nucleotides read TGTGCCTGGAGTGGGCGGGAGGGCTACAATGAGCAGTTCTTC.

V and J are TRBV30 and TRBJ2-1, with unresolved D. Germline V lookup: CDR1 GTSNPN, CDR2 SVGIG (reference sequence). CDR3 length: 11 amino acids. Trimming took off 2 bases at V and 6 bases at J, with 5 bases between the two ends. CDR3 sequence reads: CAWSPANEQFF. CDR3 in DNA: TGTGCCTGGAGTCCAGCCAATGAGCAGTTCTTC.

The chain recombines TRBV19 with TRBJ2-1, with a possible D match to TRBD1 (6 bases). Per germline, CDR1 LNHDA and CDR2 SQIVND (reference sequence). This CDR3 has 14 residues. V lost 5 bases and J 12 bases, leaving 20 bases between the germline ends. In DNA form, the CDR3 reads TGTGCCAGTAGTCCCCCCGGCAGGGGAGTCGGGCAGTTCTTC. Amino acids: CASSPPGRGVGQFF.

This clone showed up just a few times. The CDR3 DNA reads as TGTGCCAGCTCACCACCGGACATCCTAGAGGGCTACACCTTC. This sequence encodes CASSPPDILEGYTF. This chain links TRBV18 with TRBJ1-2, with D perhaps matching TRBD1 (5 bases). Per the germline V gene, CDR1 is KGHSH and CDR2 is LQKENI. The CDR3 consists of 14 residues. Trimming pared 0 bases from V and 8 bases from J, leaving 13 bases between.

In nucleotides, the CDR3 is TGTGCCAGCAGTTTACTGGCCCCGGGACAGGGGGCGGGCGAGCAGTACTTC. Amino acid sequence: CASSLLAPGQGAGEQYF. V and J are TRBV27 and TRBJ2-7; the match to TRBD1 covers 12 bases. CDR3 length: 17 amino acids. The V gene's germline CDR1 is MNHEY and CDR2 SMNVEV (reference sequence). The V segment lost 2 bases and the J segment 6 bases; nucleotides outside the gene matches: 11.

This chain links TRBV28 with TRBJ1-5, with no clear D. Looked up from germline, CDR1 is MDHEN and CDR2 is SYDVKM. CDR3 length: 14 amino acids. The germline V and J ends were trimmed by 6 bases and 0 bases, with 9 bases remaining between them. In DNA, the CDR3 is TGTGCCAGCAGCCTGGGCGATAGCAATCAGCCCCAGCATTTT. Amino acid sequence: CASSLGDSNQPQHF. Looking up the rest from reference TRBV28 and TRBJ1-5 gives the full variable domain: DVKVTQSSRYLVKRTGEKVFLECVQDMDHENMFWYRQDPGLGLRLIYFSYDVKMKEKGDIPEGYSVSREKKERFSLILESASTNQTSMYLCASSLGDSNQPQHFGDGTRLSIL.

This chain joins TRBV29-1 and TRBJ2-1; D may be TRBD1 or TRBD2 (5 bases each). V lost 7 bases, J lost 8 bases, and 18 bases lay in between. The V gene's germline CDR1 is SQVTM and CDR2 ANQGSEA. CDR3 length: 13 residues. CDR3 in DNA: TGCAGCGGACGCCGGGACCTTAGCGATGAGCAGTTCTTC. It translates to CSGRRDLSDEQFF.

The chain combines TRBV7-9 with TRBJ1-2; D gene unclear. With 5 bases removed from V and 5 bases from J, the gap between germline ends came to 21 bases. Germline V gives CDR1 SEHNR, CDR2 FQNEAQ (reference sequence). The CDR3 runs to 16 residues. CDR3 nucleotides: TGTGCCAGCAGCATCGATCCCGCCGTCTTGACGTATGGCTACACCTTC. Its protein product is CASSIDPAVLTYGYTF.

This clone has just a few counts. This rearrangement joins TRBV5-1 to TRBJ2-7; D may match TRBD1 or TRBD2 (7 bases each). Germline CDR1 is SGHRS and CDR2 is YFSETQ. Trimming pared 7 bases from V and 0 bases from J, leaving 17 bases between. The CDR3 is 15 amino acids. CDR3 DNA sequence: TGCGCCAGCGGGGAGGGTCAGGGGGACTCCTACGAGCAGTACTTC. Amino acids: CASGEGQGDSYEQYF. Looking up the rest from reference TRBV5-1 and TRBJ2-7 gives the full variable domain: KAGVTQTPRYLIKTRGQQVTLSCSPISGHRSVSWYQQTPGQGLQFLFEYFSETQRNKGNFPGRFSGRQFSNSRSEMNVSTLELGDSALYLCASGEGQGDSYEQYFGPGTRLTVT.

This CDR3 reads CASSQQAKRGAAKETQYF. DNA for the CDR3: TGCGCCAGCAGCCAACAGGCCAAGCGGGGGGCTGCAAAAGAGACCCAGTACTTC. The chain employs TRBV4-1 and TRBJ2-5, with TRBD2 matching over 9 bases. CDR3 size: 18 residues. J lost 3 bases, V lost 2 bases, and 13 bases had no gene match. From germline, CDR1 is MGHRA and CDR2 YSYEKL.

This clone was recorded a few times. The J gene is TRBJ2-2, the V gene TRBV2; TRBD2 matches at 11 bases. Germline V gives CDR1 SNHLY, CDR2 FYNNEI. The CDR3 has 17 amino acids. V was clipped by 3 bases and J by 7 bases; unmatched bases: 10. In nucleotides, the CDR3 is TGTGCCAGCAGTGATTCCGGACTAGCGGGTCGTGGCGGGGAGCTGTTTTTT. This sequence encodes CASSDSGLAGRGGELFF.

V and J are TRBV6-5 and TRBJ1-3, with unresolved D. With 8 bases removed from V and 0 bases from J, the gap between germline ends came to 11 bases. This CDR3 region has 14 residues. CDR1 is MNHEY and CDR2 is SVGAGI in the germline V gene. The CDR3 sequence: CASRRTDSGNTIYF. DNA of the CDR3: TGTGCCAGCCGAAGGACGGACTCTGGAAACACCATATATTTT.

This clone was seen only a few times. The chain is built from TRBV10-3 and TRBJ2-7; 7 nucleotides agree with TRBD1. The CDR3 has 12 amino acids. The V segment lost 8 bases and the J segment 4 bases; nucleotides outside the gene matches: 5. Germline lookup yields CDR1 ENHRY and CDR2 SYGVKD. This CDR3 is CAISEGAYEQYF. The CDR3, as DNA: TGTGCCATCTCCGAGGGGGCGTACGAGCAGTACTTC.

In this sample, this clone turned up a few times. This rearrangement joins TRBV20-1 to TRBJ2-1; tentative D call: TRBD2 (6 bases). CDR1 and CDR2 from the germline V gene are DFQATT and SNEGSKA (reference sequence). Trimming took off 3 bases at V and 15 bases at J, with 15 bases between the two ends. CDR3 length: 11 amino acids. As DNA, the CDR3 is TGCAGTGCTAGGCGGTCGGGGAGGTCGTTCTTC. Translated, it gives CSARRSGRSFF.

The rearrangement links TRBV19 to TRBJ2-1; possible D gene TRBD2, 6 bases. Trimming removed 5 bases at V and 3 bases at J, with 11 bases between. The CDR3 spans 14 residues. CDR1 is LNHDA, CDR2 SQIVND, per germline (reference sequence). CDR3 bases: TGTGCCAGTAGTCTGCGGGGTTTCTACAATGAGCAGTTCTTC. As protein: CASSLRGFYNEQFF.

The V call is TRBV29-1, the J call TRBJ2-2; D ambiguous. Trimming stripped 6 bases from V and 4 bases from J, with 9 bases between. The length of the CDR3 is 12 residues. In germline, CDR1 is SQVTM, CDR2 ANQGSEA. CDR3 sequence reads: CSVPGGTGELFF. The CDR3 DNA follows: TGCAGCGTACCTGGCGGCACCGGGGAGCTGTTTTTT.

CDR3 sequence reads: CASRRYGGLGNEQFF. The DNA of the CDR3 is TGTGCCAGCAGGCGATACGGGGGCTTGGGGAATGAGCAGTTCTTC. This chain connects TRBV5-6 to TRBJ2-1, with D tentatively TRBD1 or TRBD2 (6 bases each). Trimming stripped 5 bases from V and 7 bases from J, with 19 bases between. CDR3 length: 15 residues. Germline V lookup: CDR1 SGHDT, CDR2 YYEEEE.

This clone appeared once. The chain carries TRBV10-3 and TRBJ1-2, with no clear D. With 3 bases removed from V and 4 bases from J, the gap between germline ends came to 9 bases. CDR1 is ENHRY and CDR2 is SYGVKD in the germline V gene. CDR3 length equals 13 residues. The CDR3: CAISDTDFYGYTF. The CDR3 bases are TGTGCCATCAGTGATACCGACTTCTATGGCTACACCTTC.

This sequence joins TRBV5-6 and TRBJ1-1; maybe TRBD1 (5 bases). Trimming stripped 4 bases from V and 0 bases from J, with 13 bases between. Germline values: CDR1 SGHDT, CDR2 YYEEEE. The CDR3 extends over 15 amino acids. For the CDR3, the DNA is TGTGCCAGCAGCGTGGCGGGACGGCTGAACACTGAAGCTTTCTTT. It specifies CASSVAGRLNTEAFF.

The chain combines TRBV30 with TRBJ2-5, with D possibly being TRBD2 (5 bases). V lost 4 bases to trimming and J lost 1 base, with 13 bases between them. The CDR3 spans 14 residues. The germline V gene has CDR1 GTSNPN and CDR2 SVGIG (reference sequence). CDR3 sequence reads: CAWTKGSLQETQYF. CDR3 DNA sequence: TGTGCCTGGACCAAAGGGAGCCTCCAAGAGACCCAGTACTTC. The whole variable domain, remainder taken from reference TRBV30 and TRBJ2-5, is SQTIHQWPATLVQPVGSPLSLECTVEGTSNPNLYWYRQAAGRGLQLLFYSVGIGQISSEVPQNLSASRPQDRQFILSSKKLLLSDSGFYLCAWTKGSLQETQYFGPGTRLLVL.

The rearrangement joins TRBV27 to TRBJ2-7, with D possibly TRBD1 on 6 matching bases. Germline CDR1 reads MNHEY; CDR2 reads SMNVEV (reference sequence). This CDR3 contains 15 residues. Deletions cut 5 bases from V and 2 bases from J, with 16 bases between. CDR3 sequence (DNA): TGTGCCAGCAGTCCATCGTCGAGGGGGACCTACGAGCAGTACTTC. This gives the protein CASSPSSRGTYEQYF.

The chain couples TRBV10-3 to TRBJ1-2; D possibly corresponds to TRBD1 (6 bases). The germline gives CDR1 ENHRY, CDR2 SYGVKD. CDR3 length equals 18 residues. V gave up 0 bases and J gave up 0 bases, with 17 bases separating them. The CDR3 loop reads CAISESPYSTGTNYGYTF. The CDR3 DNA is TGTGCCATCAGTGAGTCCCCATATTCGACAGGTACTAACTATGGCTACACCTTC.